The entry below gives a single T cell receptor beta chain sequence along with its context. In this sample, this clone turned up a few times. The specificity of this receptor is unknown. Per-nucleotide qualities are absent, and no much larger clonotype sits a single base away. This specimen includes other DNA sequences encoding the same CDR3. TCR CDR3 regions were amplified from genomic DNA by multiplex PCR using the deep immunoSEQ assay. Extracted genomic DNA from each cell subset was spread evenly across all wells of several immunoSEQ 96-well plates, with each plate serving as a replicate. Each replicate PCR for sorted subsets received 150 to 250 ng genomic DNA, equal to around 32,000 T cell genomes. Purified libraries were quantified with a Qubit 3.0 fluorometer, sized on a Bioanalyzer 2100, and re-quantified with the KAPA Library Quantification kit. A separate single-read 150-cycle Illumina NextSeq 550 flow cell was used to sequence each immunoSEQ 96-well plate. In the original analysis: Because the immunoSEQ output included only junctional sequences and no quality scores, the filtering could not be the same as the filtering used for full-length reads. To assign V/J genes and CDR3, sequences were annotated using PyIR, a Python wrapper for IgBLAST v1.9, with IMGT germline references. Reads with weak V/J assignments (E-value above 1e-6), missing CDR3, stop codons, out-of-frame junctions, or ambiguous translated residues were removed. V3J clonotypes were defined as sequences sharing an identical inferred V gene, J gene, and CDR3 amino acid sequence. Percentage overlap between repertoires was computed as shared unique clonotypes divided by the size of the smaller repertoire. Richness of each repertoire was evaluated using RTK rarefaction, the Chao1 estimator, and Recon v2.1 estimates of unobserved clonotypes. OLGA was used to compute generation probabilities for all TCRbeta clonotypes that the gDNA method yielded from four donors. Sourced from immuneACCESS, this table was stored by TCRdb with only in-frame sequences that have V and J called. A share of the clones is absent; for the studies checked, an unresolved V gene accounts for under half, and the remainder has no known explanation. The V and J calls and clone size come from that table; D and trimming were worked out from the DNA. The sample table records some 2.1 million clones; roughly 94% of these occur just once. The top ten hold around 0.13% of the sample.

Donors were healthy HIV-negative adults with no recently reported acute infections or vaccinations. Every donor was a Caucasian adult living in Nashville, Tennessee, USA. CD4+ T cells were enriched by magnetic negative selection; naive cells were then positively selected on CD45RA, and the negative fraction formed the memory subset. Blood was obtained by leukapheresis, after which PBMCs were separated by Ficoll-Histopaque density gradient centrifugation and cryopreserved in liquid nitrogen vapor phase. Purity and quantity of every magnetically sorted T cell population were checked by analytical flow cytometry. From each sorted fraction, genomic DNA was isolated and quantified by UV absorbance on a Nanodrop 2000c. The entry originates in a study of shared clonotypes between healthy human individuals (TCRdb year 2020). Notes on the research overall: A couple of women and a few men aged 18 to 49 years were included in the cohort. For each donor, three plates each were used for CD4 naive and CD4 memory, two plates were used for CD8 naive, and one plate was used for CD8 memory. The study deeply sequenced blood TCR repertoires of about 5 healthy adults to estimate repertoire size and the extent of clonotype sharing between individuals. Different laboratories and diverse techniques were used to prepare libraries and sequence TCR repertoires, to increase sequencing depth and limit assay-specific biases. Each donor's leukapheresis produced roughly between about 0.85 and 10 billion PBMCs.

The paper's findings and limits, for the study overall: Pairwise subsampling indicated that sequencing depth was expected to affect the degree of clonotype sharing among donors. Estimated clonotype richness was generally larger for naive than for memory subsets. Because the study included only a small number of donors, the genetic and exposure-history diversity represented was limited. About 5% of naive CD4, more than 3% of naive CD8, 2.3% of memory CD4, and 0.4% of memory CD8 clonotypes were shared across several donors. Sampling was limited to blood, and TCR repertoires in tissue likely differ from TCR repertoires in blood. Clonotypes shared by all four sorted-subset donors showed higher generation probabilities than non-shared clonotypes. Incomplete sequencing was indicated by rarefaction of sorted-subset datasets, despite the large sequencing depth.

The sequencing sample was made of naive CD4+ T cells sorted from blood. The sample's cell subset or site label, in plain terms: CD45RA+ positively selected. The clonotype comes from a man in his late teens or twenties in good health.

The base sequence is TGTGCCAGCAGCTTAGCTAGCGGGGGGAACACCGGGGAGCTGTTTTTT. It codes for CASSLASGGNTGELFF. In this chain, TRBV11-2 is recombined with TRBJ2-2; 10 bases in the junction line up with TRBD2. From the cysteine through the phenylalanine, the CDR3 covers 16 amino acids. Only the CDR3 DNA is retained, 48 bases long and in frame from the first base. The germline V end is reduced by 1 base and the J end by 1 base; junction bases left unmatched: 0. The germline V gene sets CDR1 to SGHAT and CDR2 to FQNNGV.